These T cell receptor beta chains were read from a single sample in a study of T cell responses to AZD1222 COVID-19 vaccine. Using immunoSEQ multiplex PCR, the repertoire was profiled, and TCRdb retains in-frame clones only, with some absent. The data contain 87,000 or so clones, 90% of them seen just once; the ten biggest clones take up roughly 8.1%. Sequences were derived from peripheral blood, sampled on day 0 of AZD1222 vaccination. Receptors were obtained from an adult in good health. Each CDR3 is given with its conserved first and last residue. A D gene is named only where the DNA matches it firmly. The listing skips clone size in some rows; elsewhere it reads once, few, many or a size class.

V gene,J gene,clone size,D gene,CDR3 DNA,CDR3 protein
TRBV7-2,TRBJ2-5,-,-,TGTGCCAGCAGCTTAGACAGGGTCCAAGAGACCCAGTACTTC,CASSLDRVQETQYF
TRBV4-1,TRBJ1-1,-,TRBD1,TGCGCCAGCAGCCAAGATGGGGACAGGGGGACTGAAGCTTTCTTT,CASSQDGDRGTEAFF
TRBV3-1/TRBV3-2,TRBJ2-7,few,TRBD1,TGTGCCAGCAGCCCCAGGGGGCTGGGCATCTACGAGCAGTACTTC,CASSPRGLGIYEQYF
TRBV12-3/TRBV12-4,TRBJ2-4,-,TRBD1,TGTGCCAGCAGTCAGGGGGCGTGGGGATACTTC,CASSQGAWGYF
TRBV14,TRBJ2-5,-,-,TGTGCCAGCAGCCAAGTTAGGACCCAGTACTTC,CASSQVRTQYF
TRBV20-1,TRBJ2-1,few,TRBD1,TGCAGTGCAAGCAGGGGGTCGGGGCAGTTCTTC,CSASRGSGQFF
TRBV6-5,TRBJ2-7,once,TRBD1,TGTGCCAGCAGATGGACAGGGAAGGACTACGAGCAGTACTTC,CASRWTGKDYEQYF
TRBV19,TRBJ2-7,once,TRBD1,TGTGCCAGTAGACGAAGGGTGGACCCCGGGACAGGGGGCGAGCAGTACTTC,CASRRRVDPGTGGEQYF
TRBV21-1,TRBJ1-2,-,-,TGTGCCAGCAGCAAAGTCGGGGACCGGGACTACATTGGCTACACCTTC,CASSKVGDRDYIGYTF
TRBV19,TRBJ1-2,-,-,TGTGCCAGTAGTATAGATCGTCGGCAGTCGCCCCTCTTC,CASSIDRRQSPLF
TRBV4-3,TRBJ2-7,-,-,TGCGCCAGCAGCCAGGGACCGGACAGTTCCTACGAGCAGTACTTC,CASSQGPDSSYEQYF
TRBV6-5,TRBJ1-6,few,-,TGTGCCAGCAGTTTCCAGGGCCCCAGCGGTTCACCCCTCCACTTT,CASSFQGPSGSPLHF
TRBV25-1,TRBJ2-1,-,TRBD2,TGTGCCAGCAGTGAATCTACCGAGCGGGGGGAGCAGTTCTTC,CASSESTERGEQFF
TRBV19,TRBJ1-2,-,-,TGTGCCAGTAGTGATACAGGGTTACGCGGCTACACCTTC,CASSDTGLRGYTF
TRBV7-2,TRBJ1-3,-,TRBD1,TGTGCCAGCAGCTTGACAGGGAGCGCTGGAAACACCATATATTTT,CASSLTGSAGNTIYF
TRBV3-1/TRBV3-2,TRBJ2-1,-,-,TGTGCCAGCAGCCAGATTCCTCGGGTAGGCTCCTACAATGAGCAGTTCTTC,CASSQIPRVGSYNEQFF
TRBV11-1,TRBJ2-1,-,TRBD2,TGTGCCAGCAGCTCCGGGACTAGCGGGGGAGTTACTGAGCAGTTCTTC,CASSSGTSGGVTEQFF
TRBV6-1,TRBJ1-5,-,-,TGTGCCAGCAGTGACGTGAGGGGGACTATAGGGAATCAGCCCCAGCATTTT,CASSDVRGTIGNQPQHF
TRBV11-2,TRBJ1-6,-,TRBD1,TGTGCCAGCAGCCTATCACAGGGGGATAGTTCACCCCTCCACTTT,CASSLSQGDSSPLHF
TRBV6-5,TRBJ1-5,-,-,TGTGCCAGCAGTTCAACTGCGGGAGAAAATCAGCCCCAGCATTTT,CASSSTAGENQPQHF
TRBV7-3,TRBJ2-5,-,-,TGTGCCAGCAGCTTAGGGGGCTATCCGGAGACCCAGTACTTC,CASSLGGYPETQYF
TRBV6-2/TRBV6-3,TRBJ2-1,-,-,TGTGCCAGCAGTATCGTGCCAGGTGAGCAGTTCTTC,CASSIVPGEQFF
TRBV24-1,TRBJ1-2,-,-,TGTGCCACCAGTGATTTTCCCCACTATGGCTACACCTTC,CATSDFPHYGYTF
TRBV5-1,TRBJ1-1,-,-,TGCGCCAGCAGCTCAGAACAGGGCGACACTGAAGCTTTCTTT,CASSSEQGDTEAFF
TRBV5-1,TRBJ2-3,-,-,TGCGCCAGCAGCACCCAGGGGGGGGGCACAGATACGCAGTATTTT,CASSTQGGGTDTQYF
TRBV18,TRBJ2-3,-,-,TGTGCCAGCTCACCGAATGAGGATAATCTGGCGCAGTATTTT,CASSPNEDNLAQYF
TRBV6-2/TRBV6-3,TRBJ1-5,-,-,TGTGCCAGCAGTTACCGGGACAATCAGCCCCAGCATTTT,CASSYRDNQPQHF
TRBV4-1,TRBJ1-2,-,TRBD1,TGCGCCAGCAGCCAAGTTCCGGGACAGGTTTTTTATGGCTACACCTTC,CASSQVPGQVFYGYTF
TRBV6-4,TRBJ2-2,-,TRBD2,TGTGCCAGCAGTGAAGTCGGGGGGGTCGGGGAGCTGTTTTTT,CASSEVGGVGELFF
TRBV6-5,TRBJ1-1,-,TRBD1,TGTGCCAGCAGGCCACAGGGGGCAAGCACTGAAGCTTTCTTT,CASRPQGASTEAFF
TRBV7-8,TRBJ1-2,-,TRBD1,TGTGCCAGCAGCGACGACAGGGACTATGGCTACACCTTC,CASSDDRDYGYTF
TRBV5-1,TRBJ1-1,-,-,TGCGCCAGCAGCTTGGCCAGAGATAATTTAAAAAACACTGAAGCTTTCTTT,CASSLARDNLKNTEAFF
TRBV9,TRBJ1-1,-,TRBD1,TGTGCCAGCAGCCGGGGACAGGGGGCTCTAGTCACTGAAGCTTTCTTT,CASSRGQGALVTEAFF
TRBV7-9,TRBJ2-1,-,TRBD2,TGTGCCAGCAGCTTAGAGGGACTAGCGGGGTCTTACAATGAGCAGTTCTTC,CASSLEGLAGSYNEQFF
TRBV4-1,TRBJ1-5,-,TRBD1,TGCGCCAGCAGCCATTCCGACAGGGCGGGTGAGCCCCAGCATTTT,CASSHSDRAGEPQHF
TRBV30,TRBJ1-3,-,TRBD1,TGTGCCTGCGGGACAGGGGATGGAAACACCATATATTTT,CACGTGDGNTIYF
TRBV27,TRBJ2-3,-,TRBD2,TGTGCCAGCAGTCCCCTAGCGGGGGCCACAGATACGCAGTATTTT,CASSPLAGATDTQYF
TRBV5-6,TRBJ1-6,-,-,TGTGCCAGCAGCCGGCGGACAGCCAATTCACCCCTCCACTTT,CASSRRTANSPLHF
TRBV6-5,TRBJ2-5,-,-,TGTGCCAGCAGCCGGGATCGGGGAGAGACCCAGTACTTC,CASSRDRGETQYF
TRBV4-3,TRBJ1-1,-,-,TGCGCCAGCAGCCAAGATATGTGGGGAGCGGACACTGAAGCTTTCTTT,CASSQDMWGADTEAFF
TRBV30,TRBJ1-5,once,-,TGTGCCTGGAGAGGACAGAATGATCAGCCCCAGCATTTT,CAWRGQNDQPQHF
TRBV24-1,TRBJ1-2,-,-,TGTGCCACCAGCTGGGGTAGCGGCTACACCTTC,CATSWGSGYTF
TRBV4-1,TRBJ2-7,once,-,TGCGCCAGCAGCCAAGAGTGGAGTTTCTACGAGCAGTACTTC,CASSQEWSFYEQYF
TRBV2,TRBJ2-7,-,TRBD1,TGTGCCAGCAGGGGACAGGACTCCTACGAGCAGTACTTC,CASRGQDSYEQYF
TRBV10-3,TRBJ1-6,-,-,TGTGCCATCAGTGGCGGGACGAGCTCCTATAATTCACCCCTCCACTTT,CAISGGTSSYNSPLHF